The TCR beta chain described here comes from a study of blood T cell repertoires in COVID-19. V was shortened by 6 bases and J by 1 base, with 11 bases between the two germline ends. Germline loops: CDR1 KGHSH, CDR2 LQKENI. CDR3 length: 14 residues. Authors' processing steps: The assay estimated nucleated cells by amplifying reference gene primers. Sequencing was performed with immunoSEQ multiplex PCR; in TCRdb, only in-frame clones are kept and a portion is missing. V and J calls and clone size are copied from that table; D and trimming were computed from the DNA. The profile shows 200,000 to 300,000 clones, about 83% of them singletons.

Sample: PBMCs or T cells enriched from blood (not recorded which). The sequence derives from a woman between 45 and 65 years old who had recovered from COVID-19. The J gene is TRBJ2-3, the V gene TRBV18; tentative D call: TRBD1 (5 bases). CDR3 region: CASSRDSRTDTQYF. The CDR3 region has the DNA TGTGCCAGCTCTCGAGACAGCCGCACAGATACGCAGTATTTT.